The present TCR beta chain was sequenced within a study of early T cells in non-severe SARS-CoV-2 infection. At the level of the study: Sequenced bulk RNA came from whole blood that was unsorted, and chains were unpaired. Study results and limitations: Missing private and CD4 specificities, VDJdb matching favored anti-spike CD8 responses.

Each single cDNA molecule received a unique molecular identifier. One entry per CDR3 protein, called by TCRdb with MiXCR from the 5' RACE reads. The sample lists 35,000 to 45,000 distinct CDR3 sequences, 5.8% occurring once. This clonotype was picked up many times. What it binds is not known. Trimming stripped 2 bases from V and 0 bases from J, with 12 bases between. The CDR3 sequence is 15 residues long. Germline-derived CDR1 and CDR2 are DFQATT and SNEGSKA (reference sequence). Material for sequencing was whole blood. This rearrangement joins TRBV20-1 to TRBJ2-3; D not resolved. The clonotype comes from an adult who was a healthcare worker with PCR-confirmed SARS-CoV-2 infection or an uninfected control (not recorded which). The CDR3 DNA follows: TGCAGTGCTAGACGAAGGCGACCAAGCACAGATACGCAGTATTTT. It encodes CSARRRRPSTDTQYF.